These T cell receptor beta chains were read from a single sample in a study of CD8+ T cells in alopecia areata. Produced via immunoSEQ multiplex PCR; TCRdb's table is partial and in-frame only. The sample shows about 190,000 clones, approximately 56% of them seen only once. The sample here was CD4+ T cells sorted from blood, taken at week 4, from a patient treated with tofacitinib. The source is a human donor with alopecia areata. Each CDR3 is given without its conserved first and last residue. Each record gives: J gene, clone size, V gene, CDR3 protein. A row's size may be missing; if present it is once, few, many or a size class.

J gene: TRBJ2-7
clone size: NA
V gene: TRBV28
CDR3 protein: ASSLGVYYEQY

J gene: TRBJ2-1
clone size: NA
V gene: TRBV7-3
CDR3 protein: ASSLGTSGSREQF

J gene: TRBJ2-1
clone size: few
V gene: TRBV5-1
CDR3 protein: ASSMLGARAGNEQF

J gene: TRBJ2-6
clone size: NA
V gene: TRBV29-1
CDR3 protein: SVVRAGANVPT

J gene: TRBJ1-1
clone size: NA
V gene: TRBV29-1
CDR3 protein: SVADRPNTEAF

J gene: TRBJ1-4
clone size: NA
V gene: TRBV23-1
CDR3 protein: ASSHLDRWLGEKLF

J gene: TRBJ1-1
clone size: NA
V gene: TRBV4-3
CDR3 protein: ASSQVAGTEAF

J gene: TRBJ2-7
clone size: once
V gene: TRBV28
CDR3 protein: ATQDFPYEQY

J gene: TRBJ2-1
clone size: NA
V gene: TRBV5-1
CDR3 protein: ASSAESGQSYNEQF

J gene: TRBJ1-2
clone size: NA
V gene: TRBV5-1
CDR3 protein: ASSLDSPGARGYT

J gene: TRBJ1-5
clone size: NA
V gene: TRBV5-1
CDR3 protein: ASSSYWVVDQPQH

J gene: TRBJ1-2
clone size: few
V gene: TRBV29-1
CDR3 protein: SASNRRVGYGYT